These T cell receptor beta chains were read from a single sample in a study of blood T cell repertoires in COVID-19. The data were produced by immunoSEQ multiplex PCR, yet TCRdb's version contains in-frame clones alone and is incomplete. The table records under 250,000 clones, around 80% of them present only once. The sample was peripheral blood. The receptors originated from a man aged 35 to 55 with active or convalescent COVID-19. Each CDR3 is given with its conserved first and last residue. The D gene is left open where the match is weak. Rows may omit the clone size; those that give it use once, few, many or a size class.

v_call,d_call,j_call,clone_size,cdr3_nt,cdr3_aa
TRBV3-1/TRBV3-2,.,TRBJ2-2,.,TGTGCCAGCAGCCAAGATGCGGCGGGGCAGGGATACGCCACCGAAAACACCGGGGAGCTGTTTTTT,CASSQDAAGQGYATENTGELFF
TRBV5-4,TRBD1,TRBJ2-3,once,TGTGCCAGCAGCTCCCGGGACAGTGACACCACAGATACGCAGTATTTT,CASSSRDSDTTDTQYF
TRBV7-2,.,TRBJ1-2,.,TGTGCCAGCAGCTTAGTGAGGGAGGGGACGAACTATGGCTACACCTTC,CASSLVREGTNYGYTF
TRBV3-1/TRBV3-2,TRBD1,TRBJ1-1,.,TGTGCCAGCAGCATTCGGACAGGAGAAGCTTTCTTT,CASSIRTGEAFF
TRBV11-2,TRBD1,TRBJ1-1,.,TGTGCCAGCAGTTCGGGACAGGGGAATACTGAAGCTTTCTTT,CASSSGQGNTEAFF
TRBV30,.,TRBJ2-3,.,TGTGCCTGGAGGGAGAGCACAGATACGCAGTATTTT,CAWRESTDTQYF
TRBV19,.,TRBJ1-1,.,TGTGCCAGTAGTATGAATTCTGGGACAATGGAAGCTTTCTTT,CASSMNSGTMEAFF
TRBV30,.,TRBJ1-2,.,TGTGCCTGGGGGGCATCTTATGGCTACACCTTC,CAWGASYGYTF
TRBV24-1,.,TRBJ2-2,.,TGTGCCACGAGACCGCAGGGCCCCTCGAACACCGGGGAGCTGTTTTTT,CATRPQGPSNTGELFF
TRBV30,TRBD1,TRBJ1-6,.,TGTGCCTGGGCCACGGGACAGGGTTATTCACCCCTCCACTTT,CAWATGQGYSPLHF
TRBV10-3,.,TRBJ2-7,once,TGTGCCAACGGGAGTTACGAGCAGTACTTC,CANGSYEQYF
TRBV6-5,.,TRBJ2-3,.,TGTGCCAGCAGTTACTCGATCCCGCGGGGTACGCAGTATTTT,CASSYSIPRGTQYF
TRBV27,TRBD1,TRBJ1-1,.,TGTGCCAGCAGCTCAGGGGGCTGGGACACTGAAGCTTTCTTT,CASSSGGWDTEAFF
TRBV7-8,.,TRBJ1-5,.,TGTGCCAGCAGCCCAGGAGGGCCCCAGCATTTT,CASSPGGPQHF
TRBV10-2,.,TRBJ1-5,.,TGCGCCAGCAGTGCCGGGACAAATAATCAGCCCCAGCATTTT,CASSAGTNNQPQHF
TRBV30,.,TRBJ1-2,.,TGTGCCTGGAGTCGAGCAGGGGACTATGGCTACACCTTC,CAWSRAGDYGYTF
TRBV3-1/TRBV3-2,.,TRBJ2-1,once,TGTGCCAGCAGCCAAACGGACACCAATGAGCAGTTCTTC,CASSQTDTNEQFF
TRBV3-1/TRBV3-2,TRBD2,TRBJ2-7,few,TGTGCCAGCAGGATGGGGGTAGCGGGGGCCAACGAGCAGTACTTC,CASRMGVAGANEQYF
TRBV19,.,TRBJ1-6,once,TGTGCCAGTAGTATCCAGGGGAGCTCCTATAATTCACCCCTCCACTTT,CASSIQGSSYNSPLHF
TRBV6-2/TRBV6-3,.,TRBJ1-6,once,TGTGCCAGCAGTTACTCCTTAAGCTCACCCCTCCACTTT,CASSYSLSSPLHF
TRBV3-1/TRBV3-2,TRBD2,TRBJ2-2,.,TGTGCCAGCAGCCAAGAACTAGCGGATGTGCCCGGGGAGCTGTTTTTT,CASSQELADVPGELFF
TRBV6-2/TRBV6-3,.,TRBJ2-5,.,TGTGCCAGCAGTTACTCGGGTTTCGGGAACCAAGAGACCCAGTACTTC,CASSYSGFGNQETQYF
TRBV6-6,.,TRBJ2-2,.,TGTGCCAGCAGTTACCGTCAGGGGCTCGGCACCGGGGAGCTGTTTTTT,CASSYRQGLGTGELFF
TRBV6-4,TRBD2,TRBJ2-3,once,TGTGCCAGCAGTGAGCGGGGGGAAGGAGATACGCAGTATTTT,CASSERGEGDTQYF
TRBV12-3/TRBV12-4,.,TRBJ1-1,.,TGTGCCAGCAGTTTTGTCGGGGGGGAAGCTTTCTTT,CASSFVGGEAFF
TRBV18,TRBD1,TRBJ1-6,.,TGTGCCAGCTCACCGGACAGGGGTGGTAATTCACCCCTCCACTTT,CASSPDRGGNSPLHF
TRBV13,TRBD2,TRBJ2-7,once,TGTGCCAGCAGCTTGGGACTAGCTCCATCCTACGAGCAGTACTTC,CASSLGLAPSYEQYF
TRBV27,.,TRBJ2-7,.,TGTGCCAGCACCGGGAACTCCTACGAGCAGTACTTC,CASTGNSYEQYF
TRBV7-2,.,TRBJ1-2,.,TGTGCCAGCAGCTTTAGTTTAGGGACACCTTATGGCTACACCTTC,CASSFSLGTPYGYTF
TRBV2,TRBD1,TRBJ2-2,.,TGTGCCAGCAGTGAAGGGAACAGGGGCACCGGGGAGCTGTTTTTT,CASSEGNRGTGELFF
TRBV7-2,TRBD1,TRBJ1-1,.,TGTGCCAGCAGCTCCTCACAGGGGTACGAAGCTTTCTTT,CASSSSQGYEAFF
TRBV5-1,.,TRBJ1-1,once,TGCGCCAGCAGCAAATCAGGGGAAGCTGAAGCTTTCTTT,CASSKSGEAEAFF
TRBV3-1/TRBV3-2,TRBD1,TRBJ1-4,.,TGTGCCAGCAGACTACAGACAGGGGGCAATGAAAAACTGTTTTTT,CASRLQTGGNEKLFF
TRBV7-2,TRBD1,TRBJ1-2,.,TGTGCCAGCAGCAAAGGATCACCCAGGGACAGTTCGTGGGGCTACACCTTC,CASSKGSPRDSSWGYTF
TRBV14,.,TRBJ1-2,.,TGTGCCAGCAGCCAAGCCGGGTTTTTAGACTATGGCTACACCTTC,CASSQAGFLDYGYTF
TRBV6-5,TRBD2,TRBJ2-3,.,TGTGCCAGCAGTTACGGGCGGGGGGGCCTACATACGCAGTATTTT,CASSYGRGGLHTQYF
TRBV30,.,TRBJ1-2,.,TGTGCCTGGACTACTCCAGGGCGCTATGGCTACACCTTC,CAWTTPGRYGYTF
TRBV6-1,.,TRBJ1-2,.,TGTGCCAGCAGTGACATTAACTATGGCTACACCTTC,CASSDINYGYTF
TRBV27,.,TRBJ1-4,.,TGTGCCAGCAGTTTACGAGGGTTGGGGGAAAAACTGTTTTTT,CASSLRGLGEKLFF
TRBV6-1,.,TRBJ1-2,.,TGTGCCAGCAGTGAGTCAGGCCTCTATGGCTACACCTTC,CASSESGLYGYTF
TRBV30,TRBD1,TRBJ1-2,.,TGTGCCCGGGAGGGGACAGGGGACTATGGCTACACCTTC,CAREGTGDYGYTF
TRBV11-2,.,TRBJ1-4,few,TGTGCCAGCAGCTCCCGCGGAGCCGGGATCCGTGAAAAACTGTTTTTT,CASSSRGAGIREKLFF
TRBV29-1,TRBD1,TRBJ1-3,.,TGCAGCGCCTTGACAGGGATAGACACCATATATTTT,CSALTGIDTIYF
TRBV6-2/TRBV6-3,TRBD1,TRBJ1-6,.,TGTGCCAGCAGTTACGCCGGACAGGGGGTTTCACCCCTCCACTTT,CASSYAGQGVSPLHF
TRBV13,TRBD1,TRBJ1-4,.,TGTGCCAGCAGTCACGCCGGGACAGCTAATGAAAAACTGTTTTTT,CASSHAGTANEKLFF
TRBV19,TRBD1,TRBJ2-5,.,TGTGCCAGTAGCGTAGACAGGGAAGAGACCCAGTACTTC,CASSVDREETQYF
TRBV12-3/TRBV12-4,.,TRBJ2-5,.,TGTGCCAGCAGTACAGATTACCAAGAGACCCAGTACTTC,CASSTDYQETQYF
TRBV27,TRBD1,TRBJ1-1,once,TGTGCCAGCAGTTTGGGACAGGGGCTGAACACTGAAGCTTTCTTT,CASSLGQGLNTEAFF
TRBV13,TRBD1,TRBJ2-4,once,TGTGCCAGCAGCCACTACAGGGGTTTCAAAAACATTCAGTACTTC,CASSHYRGFKNIQYF
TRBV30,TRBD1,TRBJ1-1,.,TGTGCCTTACTCAAGGGACAGGGGCTTCTAAGCACTGAAGCTTTCTTT,CALLKGQGLLSTEAFF
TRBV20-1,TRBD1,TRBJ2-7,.,TGCAGTGCTAGTAACAGGGGTTTCTTAGCCGAGCAGTACTTC,CSASNRGFLAEQYF
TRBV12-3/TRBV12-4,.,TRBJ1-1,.,TGTGCCAGCAGTTTAGGCAGGGCCACTGAAGCTTTCTTT,CASSLGRATEAFF
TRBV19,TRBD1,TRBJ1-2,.,TGTGCCAGTAGGATAGGTGACAGGGGAGTATACTATGGCTACACCTTC,CASRIGDRGVYYGYTF
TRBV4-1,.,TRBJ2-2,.,TGCGCCAGCAGCCAAGGTCTCACCGGGGAGCTGTTTTTT,CASSQGLTGELFF
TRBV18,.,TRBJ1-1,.,TGTGCCAGCTCGGCAGGCGTGAACACTGAAGCTTTCTTT,CASSAGVNTEAFF